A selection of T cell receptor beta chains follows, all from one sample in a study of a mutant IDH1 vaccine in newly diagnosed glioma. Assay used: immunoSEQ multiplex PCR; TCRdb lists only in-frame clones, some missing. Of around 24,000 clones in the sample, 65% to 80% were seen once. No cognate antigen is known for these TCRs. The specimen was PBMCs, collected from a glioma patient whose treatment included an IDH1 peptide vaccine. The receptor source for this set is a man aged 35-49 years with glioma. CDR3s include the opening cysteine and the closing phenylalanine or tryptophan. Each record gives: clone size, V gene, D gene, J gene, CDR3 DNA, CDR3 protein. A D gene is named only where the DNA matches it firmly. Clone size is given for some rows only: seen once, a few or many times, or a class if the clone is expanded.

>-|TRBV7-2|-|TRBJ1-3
TGTGCCAGCAGCTTAGGAGCTCCGAGAAACACCATATATTTT
CASSLGAPRNTIYF
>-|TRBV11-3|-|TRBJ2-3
TGTGCCAGCAGCCCCGGCCCCGGGGGAGATACGCAGTATTTT
CASSPGPGGDTQYF
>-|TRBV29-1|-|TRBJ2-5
TGCAGCGTTGCTGGAGAGACCCAGTACTTC
CSVAGETQYF
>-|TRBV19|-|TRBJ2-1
TGTGCCAGTAGTATTGCACACGGGACATCCTACAATGAGCAGTTCTTC
CASSIAHGTSYNEQFF
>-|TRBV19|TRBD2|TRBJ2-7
TGTGCCAGTAGTGTCCCCGGGACTAGACGGTACGAGCAGTACTTC
CASSVPGTRRYEQYF
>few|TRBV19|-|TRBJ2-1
TGTGCCAGTAGTCCGGGACTCCTCAATGAGCAGTTCTTC
CASSPGLLNEQFF
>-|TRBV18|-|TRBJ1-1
TGTGCCAGCTCATCCGCAGAGGGCACTGAAGCTTTCTTT
CASSSAEGTEAFF
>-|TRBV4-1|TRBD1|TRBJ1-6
TGCGCCAGCAGCCAAGTAATGGACAGGGACTCACCCCTCCACTTT
CASSQVMDRDSPLHF
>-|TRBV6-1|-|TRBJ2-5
TGTGCCAGCAGTGAATTCGAGGGGGGACAAGAGACCCAGTACTTC
CASSEFEGGQETQYF
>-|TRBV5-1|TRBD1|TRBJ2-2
TGCGCCAGCAGCTCCCAGGGGACAGGGGCGCCCGGGGAGCTGTTTTTT
CASSSQGTGAPGELFF
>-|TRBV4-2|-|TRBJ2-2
TGTGCCAGCAGCCCTTACTCGGCCGGGGAGCTGTTTTTT
CASSPYSAGELFF
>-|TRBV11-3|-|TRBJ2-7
TGTGCCAGCAGCTTAGCACCAACAAGAGAGCAGTACTTC
CASSLAPTREQYF
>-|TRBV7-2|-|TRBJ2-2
TGTGCCAGCAGCGTGTACGGTGGGGACACCGGGGAGCTGTTTTTT
CASSVYGGDTGELFF
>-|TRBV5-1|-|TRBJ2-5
TGCGCCAGCAGCTTGGTAGCTCTTCAAGAGACCCAGTACTTC
CASSLVALQETQYF
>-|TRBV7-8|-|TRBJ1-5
TGTGCCAGCAGCCTCGACAGATTTGGCAATCAGCCCCAGCATTTT
CASSLDRFGNQPQHF
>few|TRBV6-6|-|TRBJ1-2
TGTGCCAGCAGTTACTCCACAGGGATCGGGGACTATGGCTACACCTTC
CASSYSTGIGDYGYTF
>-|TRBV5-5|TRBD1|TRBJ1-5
TGTGCCAGCAGCCACGGGACAGGGGGAGATCAGCCCCAGCATTTT
CASSHGTGGDQPQHF
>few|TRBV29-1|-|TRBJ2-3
TGCAGCGTTGACAGGGGCCGGACAGATACGCAGTATTTT
CSVDRGRTDTQYF
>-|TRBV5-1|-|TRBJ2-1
TGCGCCAGCAGCTTGGAGTCCCCAGGTGAGCAGTTCTTC
CASSLESPGEQFF
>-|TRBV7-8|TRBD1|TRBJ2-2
TGTGCCAGCAGACGGGACAGGACCGGGGAGCTGTTTTTT
CASRRDRTGELFF
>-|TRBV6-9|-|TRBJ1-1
TGTGCCAGCCCCATCGAAATGAACACTGAAGCTTTCTTT
CASPIEMNTEAFF
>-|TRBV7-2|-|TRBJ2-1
TGTGCCAGCAGCTTAGGCCCGCCTGGGGCGTCCTCCTACAATGAGCAGTTCTTC
CASSLGPPGASSYNEQFF
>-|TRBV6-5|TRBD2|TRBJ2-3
TGTGCCAGCAGTTACTCGAGGGCGGGAGGGCCGGATACGCAGTATTTT
CASSYSRAGGPDTQYF
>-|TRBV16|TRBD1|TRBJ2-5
TGTGCCAGCAGACCCGGGACAGGTAAAGAGACCCAGTACTTC
CASRPGTGKETQYF
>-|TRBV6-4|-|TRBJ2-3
TGTGCCAGCAGTGAGAGCGGGCGGGATACGCAGTATTTT
CASSESGRDTQYF
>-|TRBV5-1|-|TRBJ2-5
TGCGCCAGCAGCTTACCCACAGGGTCCCAAGAGACCCAGTACTTC
CASSLPTGSQETQYF
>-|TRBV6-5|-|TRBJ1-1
TGTGCCAGCAGTTATTTTTCGGGGCGGAACACTGAAGCTTTCTTT
CASSYFSGRNTEAFF
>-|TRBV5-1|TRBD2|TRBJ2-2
TGCGCCAGCAGCTTACTAGCGGGAGATGTGGCCGGGGAGCTGTTTTTT
CASSLLAGDVAGELFF
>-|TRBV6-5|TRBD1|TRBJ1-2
TGTGCCAGCAGTTACGGGACAGGGCAAGTCTATGGCTACACCTTC
CASSYGTGQVYGYTF
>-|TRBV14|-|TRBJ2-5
TGTGCCAGCAGGCAGACAGGACAAGAGACCCAGTACTTC
CASRQTGQETQYF
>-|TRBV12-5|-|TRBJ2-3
TGTGCTAGTGGTCCATCAGATACGCAGTATTTT
CASGPSDTQYF
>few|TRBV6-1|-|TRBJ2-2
TGTGCCAGCAGTGAAGTGCAGGGTCTTAAGGCCGGGGAGCTGTTTTTT
CASSEVQGLKAGELFF
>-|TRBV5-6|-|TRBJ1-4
TGTGCCAGCAGCACACTCCCAGGGTTGAGGGAAGAAAAACTGTTTTTT
CASSTLPGLREEKLFF
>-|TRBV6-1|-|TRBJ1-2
TGTGCCAGCTTACAGGACTATGGCTACACCTTC
CASLQDYGYTF
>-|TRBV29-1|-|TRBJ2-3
TGCAGCGTTGAGTCCCCCAGTCCGGGAAACAGGGAAGATACGCAGTATTTT
CSVESPSPGNREDTQYF
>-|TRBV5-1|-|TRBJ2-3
TGCGCCAGCAGCCCAACACAAACCTCTAGCACAGATACGCAGTATTTT
CASSPTQTSSTDTQYF
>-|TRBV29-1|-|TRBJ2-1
TGCAGCTCAGTGGGAGAATGGGGAAACAATGAGCAGTTCTTC
CSSVGEWGNNEQFF
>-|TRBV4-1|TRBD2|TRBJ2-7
TGCGCCAGCAGCCAAGTTGCGGGAGAGGCATACGAGCAGTACTTC
CASSQVAGEAYEQYF
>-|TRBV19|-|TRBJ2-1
TGTGCCAGTAGCATGGACGCGAGCTCCTACAATGAGCAGTTCTTC
CASSMDASSYNEQFF
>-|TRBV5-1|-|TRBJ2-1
TGCGCCAGCAGCCTCACTAGCCCCGGCAATGAGCAGTTCTTC
CASSLTSPGNEQFF